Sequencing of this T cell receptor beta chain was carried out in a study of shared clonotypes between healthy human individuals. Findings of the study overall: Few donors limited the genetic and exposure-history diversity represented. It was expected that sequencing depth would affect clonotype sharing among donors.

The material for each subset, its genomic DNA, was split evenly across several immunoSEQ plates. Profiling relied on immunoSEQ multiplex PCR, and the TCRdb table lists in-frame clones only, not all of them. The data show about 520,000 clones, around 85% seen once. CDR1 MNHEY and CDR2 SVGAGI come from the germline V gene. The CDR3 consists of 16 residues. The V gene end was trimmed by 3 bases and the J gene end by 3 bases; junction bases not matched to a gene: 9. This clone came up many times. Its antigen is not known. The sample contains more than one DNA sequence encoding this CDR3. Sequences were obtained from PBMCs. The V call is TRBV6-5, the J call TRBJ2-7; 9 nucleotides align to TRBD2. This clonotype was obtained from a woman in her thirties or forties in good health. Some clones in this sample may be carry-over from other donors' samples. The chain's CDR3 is CASSYGLGTSIYEQYF. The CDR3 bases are TGTGCCAGCAGTTATGGTCTGGGGACTAGCATCTACGAGCAGTACTTC.